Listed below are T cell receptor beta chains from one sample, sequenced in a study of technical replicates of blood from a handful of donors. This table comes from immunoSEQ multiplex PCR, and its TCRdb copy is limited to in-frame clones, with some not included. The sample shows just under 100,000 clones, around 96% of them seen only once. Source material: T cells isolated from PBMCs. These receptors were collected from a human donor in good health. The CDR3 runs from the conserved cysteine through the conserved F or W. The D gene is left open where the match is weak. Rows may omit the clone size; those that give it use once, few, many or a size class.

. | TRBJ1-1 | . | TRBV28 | TGTGCCAGCAGTTTCAGGGTTAATGTCTGGTCGTGGACTGAAGCTTTCTTT | CASSFRVNVWSWTEAFF
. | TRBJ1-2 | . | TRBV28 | TGTGCCAGCAGGTCACAGGCCCCCCTCTATGGCTACACCTTC | CASRSQAPLYGYTF
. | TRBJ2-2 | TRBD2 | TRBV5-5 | TGTGCCAGCAGCAGTAGCGGGCTCTATACCGGGGAGCTGTTTTTT | CASSSSGLYTGELFF
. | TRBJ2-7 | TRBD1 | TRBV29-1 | TGCAGCGCCTGGGACAGCCATACCTACGAGCAGTACTTC | CSAWDSHTYEQYF
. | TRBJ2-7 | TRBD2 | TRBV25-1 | TGTGCCAGCAGTGAGGGACTAGCGGGAGGGTACGAGCAGTACTTC | CASSEGLAGGYEQYF
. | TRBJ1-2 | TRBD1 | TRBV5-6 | TGTGCCAGCAGCCTACACCAGGGGGACGGCTACACCTTC | CASSLHQGDGYTF
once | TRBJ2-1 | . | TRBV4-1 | TGCGCCAGCAGCCAGGGGGCTTTATACAATGAGCAGTTCTTC | CASSQGALYNEQFF
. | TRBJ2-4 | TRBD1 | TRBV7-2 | TGTGCCAGCAGCTTAGTAAGTCGAGACAGGGGCATTCAGTACTTC | CASSLVSRDRGIQYF
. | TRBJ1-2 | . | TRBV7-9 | TGTGCCAGCAGCCCAGGGACACGATATAAAACTAACTATGGCTACACCTTC | CASSPGTRYKTNYGYTF
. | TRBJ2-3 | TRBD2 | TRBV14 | TGTGCCAGCAGCCTGGGACTAGCGGGAGGAGGAGCAGATACGCAGTATTTT | CASSLGLAGGGADTQYF
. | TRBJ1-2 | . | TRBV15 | TGTGCCACCAGCAGCTCCGACTATGGCTACACCTTC | CATSSSDYGYTF
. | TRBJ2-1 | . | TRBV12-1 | TGTGCCAGCAGCTTTGAATCACTAGCGGGGGGGCCGGGACAGGGTGAGCAGTTCTTC | CASSFESLAGGPGQGEQFF
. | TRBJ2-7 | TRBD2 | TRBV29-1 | TGCAGCGTTGAAAGCGGCGGGAGCGACGAGCAGTACTTC | CSVESGGSDEQYF
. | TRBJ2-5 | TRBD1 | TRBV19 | TGTGCCAGTAGTACCTTGACAGGGCCCTGGCAAGAGACCCAGTACTTC | CASSTLTGPWQETQYF
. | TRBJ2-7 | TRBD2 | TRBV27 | TGTGCCAGCAGTTTAGAGAACCCTAGCGGGGTAGACTACGAGCAGTACTTC | CASSLENPSGVDYEQYF
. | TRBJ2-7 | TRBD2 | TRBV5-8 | TGTGCCAGCAGCTTGGGACTAGCGAGCTCCTACGAGCAGTACTTC | CASSLGLASSYEQYF
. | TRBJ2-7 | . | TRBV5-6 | TGTGCCAGCAGCTTTGTCGGGGGTAAAGTCTCGGCTCAGTACTTC | CASSFVGGKVSAQYF
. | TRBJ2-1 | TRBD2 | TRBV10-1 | TGCGCCACTGGATCAAGGCTAGCGGGAGCGAATGAGCAGTTCTTC | CATGSRLAGANEQFF
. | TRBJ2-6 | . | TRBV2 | TGTGCCAGCAGTGAACAACTAGTTCAAGCTGGGGCCAACGTCCTGACTTTC | CASSEQLVQAGANVLTF
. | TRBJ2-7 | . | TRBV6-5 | TGTGCCAGCTTGGGAGGCGCCTCCTACGAGCAGTACTTC | CASLGGASYEQYF
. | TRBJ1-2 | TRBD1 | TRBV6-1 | TGTGCCAGCAGTTCCCCTGGGACAGGGGCGTTCGGCTACACCTTC | CASSSPGTGAFGYTF
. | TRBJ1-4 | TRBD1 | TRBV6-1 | TGTGCCAGCAGTGACCTGACAGGGAGAAGTGAAAAACTGTTTTTT | CASSDLTGRSEKLFF
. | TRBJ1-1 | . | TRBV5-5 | TGTGCCAGCAGCCTGTTTTCGGGTGGGAACACTGAAGCTTTCTTT | CASSLFSGGNTEAFF
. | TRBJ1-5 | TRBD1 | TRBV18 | TGTGCCAGCTCACCAACAGGGGGACACAATCAGCCCCAGCATTTT | CASSPTGGHNQPQHF
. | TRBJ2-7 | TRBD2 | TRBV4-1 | TGCGCCAGCAGCCAAGATATAGCGGGGGGTCTCTCCTACGAGCAGTACTTC | CASSQDIAGGLSYEQYF
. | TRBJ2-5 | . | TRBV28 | TGTGCCAGCAGTTCCGGACAGCATCAGGAGACCCAGTACTTC | CASSSGQHQETQYF
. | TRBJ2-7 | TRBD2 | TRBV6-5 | TGTGCCAGCAGTTATTGGACTAGCGGGATGGGCGAGCAGTACTTC | CASSYWTSGMGEQYF
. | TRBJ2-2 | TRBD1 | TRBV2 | TGTGCCAGCACTTTGGGACAGGGGGGCACCGGGGAGCTGTTTTTT | CASTLGQGGTGELFF
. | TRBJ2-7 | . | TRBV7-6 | TGTGCCAGCAGCTTAGTCAGGGGTGCCCCCTACGAGCAGTACTTC | CASSLVRGAPYEQYF
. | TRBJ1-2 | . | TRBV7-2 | TGTGCCAGCAGCTTACGGTCGGGATCTAACTATGGCTACACCTTC | CASSLRSGSNYGYTF
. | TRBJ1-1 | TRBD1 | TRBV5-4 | TGTGCCAGCAGCCCAATACCGGGACAGGAGAACACTGAAGCTTTCTTT | CASSPIPGQENTEAFF
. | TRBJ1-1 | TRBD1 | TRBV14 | TGTGCCAGCAGCCAACATACAGGGGGCATCGCTGAAGCTTTCTTT | CASSQHTGGIAEAFF
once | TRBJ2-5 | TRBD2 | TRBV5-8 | TGTGCCAGCAGCTTGGGGCGGGAGGGCCAAGAGACCCAGTACTTC | CASSLGREGQETQYF
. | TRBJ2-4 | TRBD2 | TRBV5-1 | TGCGCCAGCAGCTTGGGGGCGGGAGGGACCAAAAACATTCAGTACTTC | CASSLGAGGTKNIQYF
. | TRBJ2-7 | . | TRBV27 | TGTGCCAGTTACTCCTCAATTACCCACGAGCAGTACTTC | CASYSSITHEQYF
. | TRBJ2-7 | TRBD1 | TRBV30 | TGTGCCTGGGGGGACAGGTCCTACGAGCAGTACTTC | CAWGDRSYEQYF
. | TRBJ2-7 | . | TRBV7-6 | TGTGCCAGCAGGTCAGATTCCTACGAGCAGTACTTC | CASRSDSYEQYF
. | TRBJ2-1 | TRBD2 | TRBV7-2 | TGTGCCAGCAGCCGGGGGACTAGTTCTCACAATGAGCAGTTCTTC | CASSRGTSSHNEQFF
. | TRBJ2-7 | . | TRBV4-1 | TGCGCCAGCAGCCAACAAGACAGGAAAACCTACGAGCAGTACTTC | CASSQQDRKTYEQYF
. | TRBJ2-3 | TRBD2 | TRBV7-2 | TGTGCCAGCAGCTCGTCTAGCGGTCTCCTCCGAAGAACGCAGTATTTT | CASSSSSGLLRRTQYF
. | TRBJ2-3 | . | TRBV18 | TGTGCCAGCTCACCACCAAGCGGATCCACAGATACGCAGTATTTT | CASSPPSGSTDTQYF
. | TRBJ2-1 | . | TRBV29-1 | TGCAGCGTTGAGGGCGGACTGATCTCCTACGGTGAGCAGTTCTTC | CSVEGGLISYGEQFF
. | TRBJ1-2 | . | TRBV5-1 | TGCGCCAGCAGCTTGGAACCTGGGGGGTATGGCTACACCTTC | CASSLEPGGYGYTF
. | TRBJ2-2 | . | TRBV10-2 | TGCGCCAGCAGTGAGACAGCCGGGGAGCTGTTTTTT | CASSETAGELFF
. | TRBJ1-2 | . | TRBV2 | TGTGCCAGCAGGAGATTATTCTATGGCTACACCTTC | CASRRLFYGYTF
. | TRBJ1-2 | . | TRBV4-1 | TGCGCCAGCAGCCCCCTTGGGGGCGCGGGCTACACCTTC | CASSPLGGAGYTF
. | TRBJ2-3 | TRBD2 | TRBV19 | TGTGCCAGTAGTAGCAGGACTAGCGGGAGTGCAGATACGCAGTATTTT | CASSSRTSGSADTQYF
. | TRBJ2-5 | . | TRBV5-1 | TGCGCCAGCAGCCCCCCTACGGGATGGGGGACCCAGTACTTC | CASSPPTGWGTQYF
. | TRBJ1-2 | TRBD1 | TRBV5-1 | TGCGCCAGCAGCACCACAGGGGAGTGGTATGGCTACACCTTC | CASSTTGEWYGYTF
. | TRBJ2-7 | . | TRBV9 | TGTGCCAGCAGCGTGGGGACAGCCGGGAGGGGCACCTACGAGCAGTACTTC | CASSVGTAGRGTYEQYF
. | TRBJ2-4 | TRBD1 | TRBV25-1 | TGTGCCAGCCGGGGACAGGCGTGGTACTTC | CASRGQAWYF
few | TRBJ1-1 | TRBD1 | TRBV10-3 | TGTGCCATCAGGGGACAGGAGAACACTGAAGCTTTCTTT | CAIRGQENTEAFF
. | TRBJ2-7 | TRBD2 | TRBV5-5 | TGTGCCAGCAGCCGGGGACTAGCGGGGGGCACAGACTACGAGCAGTACTTC | CASSRGLAGGTDYEQYF
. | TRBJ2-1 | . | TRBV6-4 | TGTGCCAGCAGTGACTCAGGTACTAGTTCGGATGAGCAGTTCTTC | CASSDSGTSSDEQFF